These 20 T cell receptor beta chains were all obtained from the same sample, sequenced in a study of Ad26.COV2.S vaccination and SARS-CoV-2 variants (TCRdb year 2021). The method was the immunoSEQ multiplex PCR assay. TCRdb took over this immuneACCESS table, retaining in-frame rearrangements with V and J assigned. Such tables are incomplete; in checked studies, under half of the missing clones stem from an unresolved V gene, and the remainder is unexplained. The sample table contains a few hundred thousand clones; only one count was recorded for around 90% of them. The ten largest clones take up over 5% of the sample. What this sample's treatment or condition label stands for: about 20 received Ad26.COV2.S at low or high dose, single or two shots; 5 received placebo; per-sample allocation not given. For vaccine and placebo recipients, the sequenced repertoires came from samples collected on day 63 after the first injection.

The sequencing used peripheral blood, collected in a trial of Ad26.COV2.S vaccine versus placebo. Receptors were obtained from a person aged 18 to 59 who received the Ad26.COV2.S COVID-19 vaccine or a placebo.

The J gene is TRBJ1-3, the V gene TRBV19; TRBD1 matches 8 bases. Germline CDR1 is LNHDA and CDR2 is SQIVND (reference sequence). J lost 2 bases, V lost 4 bases, and 4 bases had no gene match. The CDR3 spans 15 residues. CDR3 in DNA: TGTGCCAGTAGTACCCAGGGGGCTCCTGGAAACACCATATATTTT. Translating gives CASSTQGAPGNTIYF. Based on the CDR3 plus reference TRBV19 and TRBJ1-3, the full variable domain is DGGITQSPKYLFRKEGQNVTLSCEQNLNHDAMYWYRQDPGQGLRLIYYSQIVNDFQKGDIAEGYSVSREKKESFPLTVTSAQKNPTAFYLCASSTQGAPGNTIYFGEGSWLTVV.

This clone has only a few counts. The chain combines TRBV19 with TRBJ1-2, with D uncertain. Trimming removed 3 bases at V and 4 bases at J, with 15 bases between. The CDR3 covers 15 residues. CDR1 is LNHDA, CDR2 SQIVND, per germline (reference sequence). The DNA for the CDR3 is TGTGCCAGTAGTATCAGTCAGGACCTCCTCTATGGCTACACCTTC. Translated: CASSISQDLLYGYTF.

The CDR3, as DNA: TGCAGTGCTAGTCTTGGGGTAGCGGTAGAGACCCAGTACTTC. Its protein is CSASLGVAVETQYF. The V gene is TRBV20-1, the J gene TRBJ2-5, with TRBD2 as a possible D gene (6 bases). CDR1 is DFQATT, CDR2 SNEGSKA, per germline (reference sequence). This CDR3 spans 14 amino acids. Trimming pared 3 bases from V and 4 bases from J, leaving 15 bases between.

The chain combines TRBV19 with TRBJ1-1; D is possibly TRBD1 (6 bases). The CDR3 totals 16 residues. V was shortened by 6 bases and J by 6 bases, with 23 bases between the two germline ends. Germline CDR1 and CDR2: LNHDA and SQIVND (reference sequence). The CDR3 loop is CASRVGNTGGTSEAFF. Here the CDR3 DNA reads TGTGCCAGTAGGGTAGGGAATACAGGTGGGACATCTGAAGCTTTCTTT. Complete variable domain (other parts from reference TRBV19 and TRBJ1-1): DGGITQSPKYLFRKEGQNVTLSCEQNLNHDAMYWYRQDPGQGLRLIYYSQIVNDFQKGDIAEGYSVSREKKESFPLTVTSAQKNPTAFYLCASRVGNTGGTSEAFFGQGTRLTVV.

V and J are TRBV6-5 and TRBJ2-7; D might be TRBD1 or TRBD2, each matching 5 bases. Germline CDR1 is MNHEY and CDR2 is SVGAGI. The CDR3 sequence is 12 residues long. The V end lost 6 bases, the J end lost 5 bases, and 11 bases lay between the germline ends. The CDR3 sequence: CASRQGANEQYV. DNA of the CDR3: TGTGCCAGCAGGCAGGGAGCAAACGAGCAGTACGTC.

The rearrangement links TRBV6-1 to TRBJ1-3, with D tentatively TRBD1 (5 bases). The length of the CDR3 is 16 residues. Germline lookup yields CDR1 MNHNS and CDR2 SASEGT. Trimming took off 1 base at V and 4 bases at J, with 14 bases between the two ends. Here the CDR3 reads CASSEGAPGQGNTIYF. The CDR3 DNA follows: TGTGCCAGCAGTGAAGGGGCCCCAGGGCAGGGAAACACCATATATTTT.

The chain couples TRBV3-1 (or the pseudogene TRBV3-2) to TRBJ1-1, with D possibly matching TRBD1 (6 bases). The CDR3 spans 14 residues. Germline values: CDR1 LGHDT, CDR2 YNNKEL (reference sequence). Trimming took 4 bases from V and 2 from J, leaving 11 bases between them. CDR3 DNA: TGTGCCAGCAGCCCAGGGGCAGACAACACTGAAGCTTTCTTT. It specifies CASSPGADNTEAFF.

The chain recombines TRBV7-9 with TRBJ1-5, with 9 bases lining up with TRBD1. Germline V gene data show CDR1 as SEHNR and CDR2 as FQNEAQ (reference sequence). V lost 5 bases and J lost 0; bases outside the gene matches: 8. The CDR3 is 17 amino acids. The CDR3 loop is CASSTNRGLYSNQPQHF. The CDR3 DNA reads TGTGCCAGCAGCACCAACAGGGGGCTGTATAGCAATCAGCCCCAGCATTTT.

The chain links TRBV5-5 to TRBJ2-7, with a weak D call TRBD2 (6 bases). The ends were cut back, 4 bases at V and 1 base at J, with 15 bases in the middle. Germline CDR1 reads SGHKS; CDR2 reads YYEKEE (reference sequence). This CDR3 contains 15 residues. CDR3 residues: CASSPLGGTSYEQYV. As DNA, the CDR3 is TGTGCCAGCAGCCCCTTAGGAGGGACTTCCTACGAGCAGTACGTC.

The gene calls are TRBV7-3 and TRBJ2-3; no definite D call. Trimming pared 1 base from V and 6 bases from J, leaving 5 bases between. The CDR3 is 12 residues long. The germline V gene has CDR1 SGHTA and CDR2 FQGTGA. The CDR3 nucleotides read TGTGCCAGCAGCTTAAACTGGGATACGCAGTATTTT. It translates to CASSLNWDTQYF.

The DNA of the CDR3 is TGTGCCAGTAGGCTCCTCGGGACAGGGGGCTCAGCTTTCTTT. Translation gives CASRLLGTGGSAFF. The chain combines TRBV19 with TRBJ1-1; 12 bases line up with TRBD1. Germline V gene data show CDR1 as LNHDA and CDR2 as SQIVND (reference sequence). V was clipped by 6 bases and J by 10 bases; unmatched bases: 9. This CDR3 has 14 amino acids.

The V and J genes are TRBV4-1 and TRBJ1-2; D remains ambiguous. Germline V gene sequence: CDR1 MGHRA, CDR2 YSYEKL. This CDR3 is built from 14 residues. Trimming took 3 bases from V and 6 from J, leaving 14 bases between them. The CDR3 spells CASSQSERGNGYTF. The DNA of the CDR3 is TGCGCCAGCAGCCAGTCAGAGAGAGGGAATGGCTACACCTTC.

The rearrangement joins TRBV5-4 to TRBJ2-5; the match to TRBD1 covers 10 bases. Germline V gives CDR1 SGHNT, CDR2 YYREEE (reference sequence). Unmatched junction bases numbered 5, after V lost 4 bases and J lost 5 bases. There are 14 residues in the CDR3. The CDR3 DNA reads as TGTGCCAGCAGCGCGACAGGGGGCCGGGAGACCCAGTACTTC. It yields the protein CASSATGGRETQYF.

This clone was seen only a few times. This chain connects TRBV4-1 to TRBJ2-1, with 14 bases that match TRBD2. The germline V gene encodes CDR1 MGHRA and CDR2 YSYEKL. V was clipped by 1 base and J by 2 bases; unmatched bases: 4. CDR3 length: 18 residues. CDR3 in amino acids: CASSQGRLAGGPYNEQFF. The DNA of the CDR3 is TGCGCCAGCAGCCAAGGCAGACTAGCGGGGGGGCCCTACAATGAGCAGTTCTTC.

The CDR3 DNA follows: TGTGCCAGCAGCTTAGCCGACCGCACTGAAGCTTTCTTT. It encodes CASSLADRTEAFF. This rearrangement joins TRBV5-6 to TRBJ1-1; D unresolved. This CDR3 spans 13 amino acids. V lost 2 bases, J lost 4 bases, and 9 bases lay in between. Germline CDR1 is SGHDT and CDR2 is YYEEEE.

The genes are TRBV18 and TRBJ2-5; the match to TRBD1 covers 7 bases. Trimming took 6 bases from V and 2 from J; bases not matched to a gene: 12. The CDR3 is made up of 16 amino acids. The germline CDR1 and CDR2 sequences are KGHSH and LQKENI. The CDR3 DNA reads TGTGCCAGCTCCCCTCTCTTCGGGACAGCGCAAGAGACCCAGTACTTC. Amino acids: CASSPLFGTAQETQYF.

CDR3 region: CASSQWRRGSTDTQYF. The CDR3 coding sequence is TGTGCCAGCAGCCAATGGAGGCGGGGGAGCACAGATACGCAGTATTTT. The chain employs TRBV14 and TRBJ2-3, with 7 bases matching TRBD2. Trimming removed 2 bases from V and 0 bases from J; junction bases left unmatched: 5. There are 16 residues in the CDR3. Germline V gene lookup returns CDR1 SGHDN and CDR2 FVKESK.

The chain links TRBV28 to TRBJ1-2; the D is unclear. Germline V gives CDR1 MDHEN, CDR2 SYDVKM. Trimming pared 7 bases from V and 2 bases from J, leaving 5 bases between. The CDR3 runs 11 residues. The CDR3 reads CASTQNYGYTF. CDR3 coding DNA: TGTGCCAGCACTCAAAACTATGGCTACACCTTC.

The chain links TRBV5-6 to TRBJ1-1; possibly TRBD1 for D (6 bases). V lost 2 bases and J lost 0, with 11 bases in between. The CDR3 loop spans 15 amino acids. CDR1 and CDR2 from the germline V gene are SGHDT and YYEEEE. The DNA of the CDR3 is TGTGCCAGCAGCTTAGGACAGACCTTGAACACTGAAGCTTTCTTT. It encodes CASSLGQTLNTEAFF.

The chain recombines TRBV4-3 with TRBJ1-1, with TRBD1 as a possible D gene (5 bases). The CDR3 has 15 residues. V gave up 3 bases and J gave up 1 base, with 12 bases separating them. The germline CDR1 and CDR2 sequences are LGHNA and YSLEER. Written as DNA, the CDR3 is TGCGCCAGCAGCCATTTAGACAGACCGAACACTGAAGCTTTCTTT. It yields the protein CASSHLDRPNTEAFF.